These 25 T cell receptor beta chains were all obtained from the same sample, sequenced in a study of T cell changes during pregnancy in multiple sclerosis. TCRdb's table, derived via immunoSEQ multiplex PCR, lists solely in-frame clones and lacks some. Of some 70,000 clones in the sample, 85% to 95% were seen once. This specimen consisted of CD8+ T cells from peripheral blood mononuclear cells, obtained in the third trimester of pregnancy. The receptor source for this set is a female donor in good health, enrolled as a control in a pregnancy study.

V gene TRBV11-2 combines with J gene TRBJ1-3; D is unclear. The CDR3 is made up of 16 amino acids. V was shortened by 0 bases and J by 3 bases, with 12 bases between the two germline ends. Germline CDR1 reads SGHAT; CDR2 reads FQNNGV. The CDR3 DNA sequence: TGTGCCAGCAGCTTAGATTTCAGCGTCTTTGGAAACACCATATATTTT. Encoded protein: CASSLDFSVFGNTIYF.

The rearrangement joins TRBV11-2 to TRBJ1-4; no firm D call. The germline gives CDR1 SGHAT, CDR2 FQNNGV. V lost 10 bases and J 3 bases, leaving 15 bases between the germline ends. This CDR3 comprises 14 residues. In DNA form, the CDR3 reads TGTGCCACCACGCCAAACAAAGCTAATGAAAAACTGTTTTTT. Protein: CATTPNKANEKLFF.

This clone appeared once. The rearrangement uses TRBV13 and TRBJ1-4; 8 nucleotides agree with TRBD1. With 5 bases clipped from V and 5 bases from J, the junction kept 7 bases outside the gene matches. This CDR3 comprises 15 residues. Germline CDR1 reads PRHDT; CDR2 reads FYEKMQ (reference sequence). CDR3 residues: CASSLRQGLNEKLFF. The CDR3, as DNA: TGTGCCAGCAGCCTGCGACAGGGGCTAAATGAAAAACTGTTTTTT.

The chain joins TRBV5-6 to TRBJ2-7; D possibly corresponds to TRBD2 (6 bases). Trimming cost V 0 bases and J 3 bases, with 10 bases left between them. The CDR3 has 14 residues. The germline CDR1 and CDR2 sequences are SGHDT and YYEEEE. CDR3 sequence reads: CASSLGDSFYEQYF. The DNA for the CDR3 is TGTGCCAGCAGCTTGGGGGACTCCTTCTACGAGCAGTACTTC.

The J gene is TRBJ2-2, the V gene TRBV30; TRBD1 might be the D (5 bases). Trimming removed 3 bases from V and 5 bases from J, with 10 bases in between. Per germline, CDR1 GTSNPN and CDR2 SVGIG (reference sequence). This CDR3 has 13 residues. As DNA, the CDR3 is TGTGCCTGGAGGCTCCAGGGAACCGGGGAGCTGTTTTTT. As protein: CAWRLQGTGELFF. The full variable domain, its missing parts supplied by reference TRBV30 and TRBJ2-2, is SQTIHQWPATLVQPVGSPLSLECTVEGTSNPNLYWYRQAAGRGLQLLFYSVGIGQISSEVPQNLSASRPQDRQFILSSKKLLLSDSGFYLCAWRLQGTGELFFGEGSRLTVL.

The sample holds one count of this clone. The V call is TRBV7-9, the J call TRBJ1-1, with D possibly matching TRBD1 (5 bases). V was cut by 3 bases and J by 7 bases, with 15 bases left in between. Germline V CDR1 and CDR2: SEHNR, FQNEAQ (reference sequence). CDR3 size: 14 residues. The CDR3 nucleotides read TGTGCCAGCAGCTTGAGCCAGGGCGATGGTGAAGCTTTCTTT. This encodes CASSLSQGDGEAFF.

This clone has a single count. The gene calls are TRBV4-3 and TRBJ1-1; 7 positions agree with TRBD1. Trimming at V came to 4 bases and at J to 1 base, leaving 6 bases not matched to a gene. CDR1 is LGHNA and CDR2 is YSLEER in the germline V gene. This CDR3 has 15 residues. The CDR3 loop is CASSLDRDPNTEAFF. CDR3 coding DNA: TGCGCCAGCAGCCTCGACAGGGATCCGAACACTGAAGCTTTCTTT.

A few counts support this clone. The V gene is TRBV21-1, the J gene TRBJ1-2; the D call TRBD1 from the table was never checked on the DNA. TRBV21-1 is deemed a pseudogene. This CDR3 comprises 11 residues. The CDR3 protein is CASSNYSGYTF. The CDR3 nucleotides read TGTGCCAGCAGCAATTACAGCGGCTACACCTTC.

This sequence joins TRBV2 and TRBJ2-7, with TRBD1 matching 8 bases. After removal of 3 bases from V and 4 bases from J, the junction contained 5 bases not matched to a gene. Germline V gene data show CDR1 as SNHLY and CDR2 as FYNNEI. The CDR3 has 14 amino acids. CDR3 sequence (DNA): TGTGCCAGCAGTGAGGGCCAGGGGGCTTACGAGCAGTACTTC. This sequence encodes CASSEGQGAYEQYF.

The DNA for the CDR3 is TGTGCCAGCAGCTTACCGGATAGCGGGGGAGACAATGAGCAGTTCTTC. This sequence encodes CASSLPDSGGDNEQFF. The rearrangement links TRBV7-3 to TRBJ2-1; 9 bases are a match to TRBD2. This CDR3 spans 16 amino acids. Germline CDR1 and CDR2: SGHTA and FQGTGA. The trim removed 2 bases at V and 5 bases at J, leaving 7 bases unmatched.

The CDR3 reads CASSYRVREITDTQYF. The CDR3 DNA follows: TGTGCCAGCAGCTACCGGGTCAGGGAAATCACAGATACGCAGTATTTT. The rearrangement links TRBV7-9 to TRBJ2-3, with D tentatively TRBD1 (5 bases). Per the germline V gene, CDR1 is SEHNR and CDR2 is FQNEAQ (reference sequence). The CDR3 runs 16 residues. V was clipped by 4 bases and J by 2 bases, with 16 bases between them.

This chain uses TRBV7-9 with TRBJ2-5, with unresolved D. Germline CDR1 and CDR2: SEHNR and FQNEAQ (reference sequence). This CDR3 contains 12 residues. The germline V and J ends were trimmed by 3 bases and 3 bases, with 5 bases remaining between them. CDR3 protein: CASSFLKETQYF. The CDR3 region has the DNA TGTGCCAGCAGCTTTTTAAAAGAGACCCAGTACTTC.

This chain uses TRBV5-1 with TRBJ1-1; 10 nucleotides match TRBD1. Losses at the gene ends were 4 bases for V and 4 bases for J; bases not matched to a gene: 4. Germline V gene data show CDR1 as SGHRS and CDR2 as YFSETQ. This CDR3 spans 14 amino acids. In nucleotides, the CDR3 is TGCGCCAGCAGCCCGACAGGGGGCATCACTGAAGCTTTCTTT. Its protein product is CASSPTGGITEAFF. Together with reference TRBV5-1 and TRBJ1-1, the CDR3 gives the full variable domain: KAGVTQTPRYLIKTRGQQVTLSCSPISGHRSVSWYQQTPGQGLQFLFEYFSETQRNKGNFPGRFSGRQFSNSRSEMNVSTLELGDSALYLCASSPTGGITEAFFGQGTRLTVV.

V usage is TRBV4-3 and J usage is TRBJ1-2, with D possibly being TRBD1 (5 bases). Germline loops: CDR1 LGHNA, CDR2 YSLEER. V gave up 1 base and J gave up 4 bases, with 13 bases separating them. The CDR3 length is 15 residues. CDR3 amino acids: CASSQVTGGGYGYTF. CDR3 bases: TGCGCCAGCAGCCAAGTGACGGGGGGAGGCTATGGCTACACCTTC.

The chain employs TRBV6-5 and TRBJ1-6, with 9 bases aligning to TRBD1. The germline gives CDR1 MNHEY, CDR2 SVGAGI. CDR3 size: 13 residues. V was clipped by 2 bases and J by 14 bases; unmatched bases: 4. Here the CDR3 reads CASSYGQGLTLHF. The CDR3 nucleotides read TGTGCCAGCAGTTACGGACAGGGGTTGACCCTCCACTTT.

The J gene is TRBJ2-5, the V gene TRBV5-1, with 9 bases matching TRBD2. From germline, CDR1 is SGHRS and CDR2 YFSETQ. The V segment lost 0 bases and the J segment 1 base; nucleotides outside the gene matches: 7. This CDR3 is built from 17 residues. The CDR3 loop reads CASSLGYSGGSQETQYF. CDR3 bases: TGCGCCAGCAGCTTGGGTTACAGCGGGGGGTCCCAAGAGACCCAGTACTTC.

The chain links TRBV2 to TRBJ1-2, with D perhaps TRBD1 (5 bases). This CDR3 comprises 12 residues. V was cut by 6 bases and J by 4 bases, with 9 bases left in between. Germline values: CDR1 SNHLY, CDR2 FYNNEI. Here the CDR3 reads CASRGRVYGYTF. The CDR3 DNA is TGTGCCAGCAGGGGGCGCGTCTATGGCTACACCTTC.

This clone was counted between two and nine times. The chain is built from TRBV5-1 and TRBJ1-1, with D tentatively TRBD1 (5 bases). CDR3 length equals 12 residues. The germline V gene encodes CDR1 SGHRS and CDR2 YFSETQ. The V and J ends lost 4 bases and 7 bases respectively, with 11 bases between them. The CDR3 nucleotides read TGCGCCAGCAGCCTGGACACCCTTGAAGCTTTCTTT. This gives the protein CASSLDTLEAFF. Using reference TRBV5-1 and TRBJ1-1 for the parts outside the CDR3, the full variable domain is KAGVTQTPRYLIKTRGQQVTLSCSPISGHRSVSWYQQTPGQGLQFLFEYFSETQRNKGNFPGRFSGRQFSNSRSEMNVSTLELGDSALYLCASSLDTLEAFFGQGTRLTVV.

This CDR3 reads CASSPRTPNAPLLGYTF. The DNA of the CDR3 is TGTGCCAGCAGCCCCCGTACACCGAATGCCCCCCTGTTAGGCTACACCTTC. This chain connects TRBV9 to TRBJ1-2; no definite D call. From germline, CDR1 is SGDLS and CDR2 YYNGEE. The germline V and J ends were trimmed by 4 bases and 8 bases, with 27 bases remaining between them. CDR3 length: 17 amino acids.

This CDR3 is CAWTPGDYEQYF. For the CDR3, the DNA is TGTGCCTGGACGCCGGGGGATTACGAGCAGTACTTC. The chain employs TRBV30 and TRBJ2-7; D is possibly TRBD2 (6 bases). V was trimmed by 4 bases and J by 4 bases, leaving 11 bases between them. CDR3 size: 12 residues. Germline assignment: CDR1 GTSNPN and CDR2 SVGIG (reference sequence).

With regard to this clone: It is likely a read error, because the conserved phenylalanine at the end of the CDR3 is missing. No DNA is shown, since the ends of the CDR3 on it are uncertain; the CDR3 is the one TCRdb lists. CDR3: CASSLKSGGSASV. The V call is TRBV5-4, the J call TRBJ1-2; the table gives TRBD1 as D, unverified against the DNA. The CDR3 totals 13 residues, both ends included. Germline CDR1 is SGHNT and CDR2 is YYREEE (reference sequence).

The rearrangement joins TRBV5-4 to TRBJ1-1, with 9 nucleotides matching TRBD1. The CDR3 runs to 13 residues. Germline V lookup: CDR1 SGHNT, CDR2 YYREEE (reference sequence). V gave up 4 bases and J gave up 7 bases; unmatched junction bases: 5. The CDR3 DNA reads TGTGCCAGCAGCCGAACAGGGGGCAATGAAGCTTTCTTT. Translating gives CASSRTGGNEAFF.

This sequence joins TRBV29-1 and TRBJ1-2; D is unclear. V gave up 2 bases and J gave up 4 bases, with 5 bases separating them. From germline, CDR1 is SQVTM and CDR2 ANQGSEA. There are 11 residues in the CDR3. The chain's CDR3 is CSVESRYGYTF. DNA for the CDR3: TGCAGCGTTGAAAGCCGCTATGGCTACACCTTC.

The gene calls are TRBV27 and TRBJ2-7; TRBD1 matches 7 bases. With V trimmed by 5 bases and J by 4 bases, 8 bases remained unmatched. The CDR3 length is 14 residues. Germline CDR1 MNHEY, CDR2 SMNVEV (reference sequence). CDR3 sequence (DNA): TGTGCCAGCAGTATCGGGCAGGGGGAGTACGAGCAGTACTTC. Amino acid sequence: CASSIGQGEYEQYF.

J is TRBJ2-7 and V is TRBV19, with 7 bases matching TRBD2. The CDR3 spans 16 residues. V trimming: 7 bases; J trimming: 6 bases; junction bases outside the gene matches: 18. CDR1 and CDR2 from the germline V gene are LNHDA and SQIVND (reference sequence). The CDR3 sequence is CASNPGAGYGSREQYF. CDR3 DNA sequence: TGTGCCAGTAATCCGGGAGCGGGGTATGGGTCACGCGAGCAGTACTTC.